This T cell receptor (beta chain) was sequenced during a study of shared clonotypes between healthy human individuals (dated by TCRdb to the early 2020s). About the study as a whole: The cohort comprised two women and three men aged 18 to 49 years. For each donor, CD4 naive and CD4 memory were each run on three plates, CD8 naive on two plates, and CD8 memory on one plate. Blood TCR repertoires of about 5 healthy adults were deeply sequenced to estimate repertoire size and the extent of clonotype sharing between individuals. To increase sequencing depth and limit assay-specific biases, different laboratories used diverse techniques to prepare libraries and sequence TCR repertoires. Leukapheresis yielded between about 0.94 and 9 billion PBMCs per donor. Results the study describes overall, beyond this receptor: Based on pairwise subsampling, the degree of clonotype sharing among donors was expected to be affected by sequencing depth. Estimated clonotype richness was generally larger for naive than for memory subsets. Because the study included a small number of donors, the genetic and exposure-history diversity represented was limited. Rarefaction of sorted-subset datasets indicated incomplete sequencing despite the large sequencing depth. When several donors were compared, the shared fraction of clonotypes was 5% to 6.5% for naive CD4, more than 3% for naive CD8, more than 2% for memory CD4, and roughly 0.4% for memory CD8. Higher generation probabilities were observed for clonotypes shared by all four sorted-subset donors than for non-shared clonotypes. Sampling was restricted to blood, and TCR repertoires in tissue are likely to differ from TCR repertoires in blood.

Healthy HIV-negative adults with no recently reported acute infections or vaccinations were included as donors. Every donor was a Caucasian adult residing in Nashville, Tennessee, USA. Magnetic negative selection was used to enrich CD4+ T cells, after which naive cells were positively selected on CD45RA and the negative fraction became the memory subset. Blood was collected by leukapheresis, and PBMCs were isolated by Ficoll-Histopaque density gradient centrifugation and then cryopreserved in liquid nitrogen vapor phase. Analytical flow cytometry was used to check the purity and quantity of every magnetically sorted T cell population. From each sorted fraction, genomic DNA was isolated and quantified by UV absorbance on a Nanodrop 2000c. Trimmed from V: 6 bases; trimmed from J: 0 bases; junction bases lacking a gene match: 11. The germline V gene supplies CDR1 SGHAT and CDR2 FQNNGV. The CDR3 has 17 amino acids, counting the end cysteine and phenylalanine. CDR3 DNA only is kept here, 51 bases in frame from base 1.

TCR CDR3 regions were amplified from genomic DNA by multiplex PCR using the deep immunoSEQ assay. Genomic DNA extracted from each cell subset was distributed evenly over all wells of several immunoSEQ 96-well plates, and each plate served as one replicate. For sorted subsets, around 0.2 ug genomic DNA, equal to approximately 30,000 T cell genomes, was loaded into each replicate PCR. Purified libraries were quantified with a Qubit 3.0 fluorometer, sized on a Bioanalyzer 2100, and re-quantified with the KAPA Library Quantification kit. Each immunoSEQ 96-well plate was sequenced on its own single-read 150-cycle Illumina NextSeq 550 flow cell. Regarding the original processing steps: The immunoSEQ output contained only junctional sequences without quality scores, so filtering could not match that applied to full-length reads. Sequences were annotated with PyIR, a Python wrapper for IgBLAST v1.9, using IMGT germline references to assign V/J genes and CDR3. Reads were filtered out if the reads had weak V/J assignments (E-value above 1e-6), no CDR3, stop codons, out-of-frame junctions, or ambiguous translated residues. V3J clonotypes were defined as sequences sharing an identical inferred V gene, J gene, and CDR3 amino acid sequence. Percentage overlap between repertoires was calculated by dividing the number of shared unique clonotypes by the size of the smaller repertoire. Three approaches were used to assess repertoire richness: RTK rarefaction, the Chao1 estimator, and Recon v2.1 estimates of unobserved clonotypes. Generation probabilities for all TCRbeta clonotypes obtained by the gDNA method from a few donors were computed using OLGA. The clones in this table, taken by TCRdb from immuneACCESS, are in-frame only. Not every clone is retained; where verified, under half of the shortfall comes from an unresolved V gene, and the cause of the rest is unknown. The V and J calls and clone size were taken over from that table, and D and trimming were inferred from the DNA. This sample holds roughly 2 million clones; about 94% were observed only once. Roughly 0.13% of the sample goes to the ten largest clones.

A single count supports this clone. Its antigen is currently not known. Base-call qualities are not available, and no considerably larger clone is one nucleotide away. The sample comprised naive CD4+ T cells sorted from blood. The sample's cell subset or site label, decoded: CD45RA+ positively selected. The rearrangement joined TRBV11-2 to TRBJ2-5, and TRBD1 aligns with 9 junction nucleotides. This clonotype originated in a man between 18 and 35 years old in good health. The CDR3: CASRVSQGARYQETQYF. The DNA sequence is given as TGTGCCAGCAGAGTTTCACAGGGGGCGCGGTACCAAGAGACCCAGTACTTC.